The source of this T cell receptor (beta chain) is a study of CD8+ T cells in alopecia areata. Study-level results: Scalp specimens additionally yield sequences from normal skin's resident alphabeta T cells.

Remarks on this clone: The antigen remains undetermined.

RNA was isolated and reverse transcribed to cDNA, the sequencing template. Repertoires were generated with immunoSEQ multiplex PCR, while TCRdb's copy carries only in-frame clones and drops some. The sample yields around 61,000 clones, approximately 43% seen once. V lost 1 base, J lost 5 bases, and 11 bases lay in between. The CDR3 runs 14 residues. The germline CDR1 and CDR2 sequences are SEHNR and FQNEAQ (reference sequence). Researchers picked out CD4+ and CD8+ T cells from PBMCs by sorting. The chain uses TRBV7-9 and TRBJ1-1; D is uncertain. This TCR was recovered from a human donor with alopecia areata. The input for sequencing was CD8+ T cells sorted from blood, taken at week 0. The chain's CDR3 is CASSLVGRATEAFF. In DNA form, the CDR3 reads TGTGCCAGCAGCTTAGTTGGGAGGGCGACTGAAGCTTTCTTT.